This T cell receptor beta chain comes out of a study of shared clonotypes between healthy human individuals. Looking at the study overall: The plates for each donor numbered three CD4 naive, three CD4 memory, two CD8 naive and one CD8 memory.

CD4+ cells were split into CD45RA+ naive and CD45RA-negative memory subsets. Germline CDR1 SGHRS, CDR2 YFSETQ. This CDR3 is 13 amino acids long. V was trimmed by 5 bases and J by 8 bases, leaving 16 bases between them. Study conclusions and caveats: Blood alone was sampled, and tissue repertoires likely differ.

Notes on this clone: No antigen is known for it.

Assay: immunoSEQ multiplex PCR; the TCRdb copy retains only in-frame clones and omits some. The sample includes over 1.4 million clones, 96% of them seen just once. The chain couples TRBV5-1 to TRBJ1-1; no firm D call. The sequencing input was naive CD4+ T cells sorted from blood. Noted subset: CD45RA+ positively selected. The source of this sequence is a man aged 25 to 40 in good health. For the CDR3, the DNA is TGCGCCAGCAGGGCCCAAGAGGCCTCGGAAGCTTTCTTT. Translated, it gives CASRAQEASEAFF.